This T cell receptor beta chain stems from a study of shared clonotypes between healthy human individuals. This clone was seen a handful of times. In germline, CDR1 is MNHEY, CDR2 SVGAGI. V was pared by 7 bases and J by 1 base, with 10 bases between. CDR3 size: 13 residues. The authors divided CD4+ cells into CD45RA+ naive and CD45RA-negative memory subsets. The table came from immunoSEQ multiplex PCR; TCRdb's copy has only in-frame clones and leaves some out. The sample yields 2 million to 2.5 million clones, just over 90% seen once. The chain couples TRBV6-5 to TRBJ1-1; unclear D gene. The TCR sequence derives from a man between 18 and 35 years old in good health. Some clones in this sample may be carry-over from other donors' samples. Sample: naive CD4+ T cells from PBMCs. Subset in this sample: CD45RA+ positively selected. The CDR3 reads CASTPVGNTEAFF. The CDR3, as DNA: TGTGCCAGCACGCCGGTGGGGAACACTGAAGCTTTCTTT.